This T cell receptor (beta chain) was found in a study of blood T cell repertoires in COVID-19. The table came from immunoSEQ multiplex PCR; TCRdb's copy has only in-frame clones and leaves some out. The sample has 150,000 or so clones, around 80% seen once; the top ten hold approximately 9.7%. CDR3 size: 14 residues. Germline V gene data show CDR1 as KGHDR and CDR2 as SFDVKD. Trimming took off 2 bases at V and 3 bases at J, with 9 bases between the two ends. Material for sequencing was peripheral blood. The J gene is TRBJ2-5, the V gene TRBV24-1; D is perhaps TRBD2 (5 bases). The origin of this receptor is a woman aged 45-59 years with acute or convalescent COVID-19. The CDR3 loop is CATSDSDGKETQYF. Here the CDR3 DNA reads TGTGCCACCAGTGATTCGGACGGGAAAGAGACCCAGTACTTC.